What follows describes a single TCR beta chain. In the study's own analysis: Researchers report that nucleated cell counts were estimated from reference gene primer amplification. TCRdb keeps only in-frame clones here, not all; method: immunoSEQ multiplex PCR. V and J calls and clone size follow that table, whereas D and trimming were derived from the DNA. Of fewer than 200,000 clones listed, roughly 87% are singletons. The source of the sample is a study of blood T cell repertoires in COVID-19. Background on the study: COVID-19 samples, acute and convalescent, were from the United States, Italy and Spain.

This TCR was recovered from a woman aged 60-70 years who had recovered from COVID-19. Sequenced: peripheral blood.

CDR3 DNA sequence: TGTGCCATCAGTGATAGCGGGGTAATCAATGAGCAGTTCTTC. It encodes CAISDSGVINEQFF. V and J are TRBV10-3 and TRBJ2-1; 8 bases are shared with TRBD2. V dropped 3 bases and J dropped 6; count of bases not matched to a gene: 4. The CDR3 runs to 14 residues. Germline lookup yields CDR1 ENHRY and CDR2 SYGVKD.